This T cell receptor (beta chain) came from a study of cytomegalovirus exposure and HLA in healthy donors. TCRdb keeps only in-frame clones here, not all; method: immunoSEQ multiplex PCR. Counted here are 100,000 to 150,000 clones, around 94% occurring once; the ten biggest clones make up approximately 1.3%. The CDR3 is 16 amino acids. The V and J ends lost 2 bases and 5 bases, in that order; junction bases with no gene match: 11. The germline V gene has CDR1 LGHNT and CDR2 FRNRAP. The rearrangement joins TRBV12-5 to TRBJ2-5; 7 positions match TRBD1. The clonotype comes from a woman aged 18-29 years in good health and CMV-seronegative. Sequencing was performed on PBMCs. In DNA form, the CDR3 reads TGTGCTAGTGGTTTGACAAGGACAGGTCGTGTGGAGACCCAGTACTTC. It codes for CASGLTRTGRVETQYF.